This record concerns one TCR beta chain sequence. The record originates from a study of T cell responses to AZD1222 COVID-19 vaccine. TCRdb's table, derived via immunoSEQ multiplex PCR, lists solely in-frame clones and lacks some. The sample yields about 46,000 clones, around 90% seen once. Germline loops: CDR1 LGHNT, CDR2 FRNRAP. CDR3 length: 16 residues. Trimming cost V 3 bases and J 6 bases; bases outside gene matches: 3. V usage is TRBV12-5 and J usage is TRBJ2-2; TRBD2 agrees at 14 bases. This TCR came from an adult who received the AZD1222 COVID-19 vaccine. Sequences were derived from peripheral blood, sampled 28 days after the second AZD1222 dose. The CDR3 sequence: CASGFPGLAGAGELFF. As DNA, the CDR3 is TGTGCTAGTGGTTTCCCGGGACTAGCGGGAGCCGGGGAGCTGTTTTTT.